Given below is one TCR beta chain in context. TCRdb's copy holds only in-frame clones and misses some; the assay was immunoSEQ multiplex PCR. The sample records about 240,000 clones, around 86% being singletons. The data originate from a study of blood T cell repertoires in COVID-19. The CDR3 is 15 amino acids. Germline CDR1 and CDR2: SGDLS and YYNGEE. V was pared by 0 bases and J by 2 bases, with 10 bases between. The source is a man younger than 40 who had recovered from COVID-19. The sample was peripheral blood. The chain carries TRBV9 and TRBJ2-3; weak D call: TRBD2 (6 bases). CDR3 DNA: TGTGCCAGCAGCGTAGTCGGGGGTCACACAGATACGCAGTATTTT. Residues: CASSVVGGHTDTQYF.